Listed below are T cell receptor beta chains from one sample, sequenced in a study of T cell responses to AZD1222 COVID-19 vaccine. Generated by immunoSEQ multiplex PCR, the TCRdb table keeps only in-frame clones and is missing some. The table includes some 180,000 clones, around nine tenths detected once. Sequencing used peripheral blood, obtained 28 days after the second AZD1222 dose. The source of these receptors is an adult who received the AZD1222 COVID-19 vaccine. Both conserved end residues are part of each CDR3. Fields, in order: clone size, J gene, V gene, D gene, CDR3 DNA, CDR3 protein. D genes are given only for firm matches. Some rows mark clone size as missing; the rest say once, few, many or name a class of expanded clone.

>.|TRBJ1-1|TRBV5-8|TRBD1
TGTGCCAGCAGCCCAGACAGGGGGCGAACTGAAGCTTTCTTT
CASSPDRGRTEAFF
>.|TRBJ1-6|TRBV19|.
TGTGCCAGTAGTATAGTCGGCGGGGTCAGCTCCTATAATTCACCCCTCCACTTT
CASSIVGGVSSYNSPLHF
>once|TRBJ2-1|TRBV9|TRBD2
TGTGCCAGCAGCATGTCCGGGACTAGCGGTGAGCAGTTCTTC
CASSMSGTSGEQFF
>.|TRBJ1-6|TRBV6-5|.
TGTGCCAGCAGAAACTCCGGGGGGGTGAATTCACCCCTCCACTTT
CASRNSGGVNSPLHF
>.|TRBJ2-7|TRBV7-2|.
TGTGAGCTCGTCGACCGCTCCTACGAGCAGTACTTC
CELVDRSYEQYF
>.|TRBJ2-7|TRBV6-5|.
TGTGCCAGCAGGCCGGGACATCTCTACGAGCAGTACTTC
CASRPGHLYEQYF
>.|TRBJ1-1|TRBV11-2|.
TGTGCCAGCAGCTTAGGGAGGGGCAGGAGAAACACTGAAGCTTTCTTT
CASSLGRGRRNTEAFF
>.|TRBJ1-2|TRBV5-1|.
TGCGCCAGCAGCTTGGAACGGGCTAACTATGGCTACACCTTC
CASSLERANYGYTF
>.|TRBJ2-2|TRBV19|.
TGTGCCAGTAGTATAGTCCTTAGGACGGCCGGGGAGCTGTTTTTT
CASSIVLRTAGELFF
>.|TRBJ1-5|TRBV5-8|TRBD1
TGTGCCAGCAGCCCGAGACAGGGACATCAGCCCCAGCATTTT
CASSPRQGHQPQHF
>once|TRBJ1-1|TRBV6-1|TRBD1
TGTGCCAGCAGTACGACAGGGGGGCCTGAAGCTTTCTTT
CASSTTGGPEAFF
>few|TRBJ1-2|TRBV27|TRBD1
TGTGCCAGCAGCCCTGACAGGGGGAACTATGGCTACACCTTC
CASSPDRGNYGYTF
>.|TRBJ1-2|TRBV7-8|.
TGTGCCAGCAGCTTAGTGCCGGGGGTGAATGGCTACACCTTC
CASSLVPGVNGYTF
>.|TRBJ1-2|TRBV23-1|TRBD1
TGCGCCAGCAGTCAATCGCAAAGGGGGCCCCGGGAGGGCTACACCTTC
CASSQSQRGPREGYTF
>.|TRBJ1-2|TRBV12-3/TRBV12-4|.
TGTGCCACCCGCTTTCAGTTTCTAGGCTACACCTTC
CATRFQFLGYTF
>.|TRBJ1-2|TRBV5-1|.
TGCGCCAGCAGCAAGACAGGCGAAGCTAACTATGGCTACACCTTC
CASSKTGEANYGYTF
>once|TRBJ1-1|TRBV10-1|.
TGCGCCAGCAGTGAGTCGCGGGGGTTCGTGAACACTGAAGCTTTCTTT
CASSESRGFVNTEAFF
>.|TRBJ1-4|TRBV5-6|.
TGTGCCAGCAGCTCGACGCAGGGAACAGAGTCTAATGAAAAACTGTTTTTT
CASSSTQGTESNEKLFF
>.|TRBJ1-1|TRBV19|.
TGTGCCAGTAGAGGGGGGGTCGCTGAAGCTTTCTTT
CASRGGVAEAFF
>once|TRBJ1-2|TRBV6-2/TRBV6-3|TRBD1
TGTGCCAGCAGTTACTGGGGGACAGGCGATGGCTACACCTTC
CASSYWGTGDGYTF
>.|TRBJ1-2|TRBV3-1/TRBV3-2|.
TGTGCCAGCAGCCCGGGACAACCGTATGGCTACACCTTC
CASSPGQPYGYTF
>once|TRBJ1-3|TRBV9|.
TGTGCCAGCAGCGGGGACTCTGGAAACACCATATATTTT
CASSGDSGNTIYF
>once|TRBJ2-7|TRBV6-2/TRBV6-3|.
TGTGCCAGCAGTTACTCTGGGACGGTCTACGAGCAGTACTTC
CASSYSGTVYEQYF
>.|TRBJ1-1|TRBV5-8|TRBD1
TGTGCCAGCAGCAATTGGGACAGGGTCGTTTCCCGGAACACTGAAGCTTTCTTT
CASSNWDRVVSRNTEAFF
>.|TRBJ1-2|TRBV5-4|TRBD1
TGTGCCAGCAGGCCGGACAGGGTTAACGGTGGCTACACCTTC
CASRPDRVNGGYTF
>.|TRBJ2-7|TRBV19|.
TGTGCCAGTAGTAGCGGGGGCCCCTACGAGCAGTACTTC
CASSSGGPYEQYF
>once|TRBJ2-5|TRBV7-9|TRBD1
TGTGCCAGCGGATCAGGGGGCTTAGAGACCCAGTACTTC
CASGSGGLETQYF
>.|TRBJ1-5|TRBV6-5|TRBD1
TGTGCCAGCAGTCCCCTCGGGACAGACCATCAGCCCCAGCATTTT
CASSPLGTDHQPQHF
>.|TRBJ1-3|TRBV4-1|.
TGCGCCAGCAGCCAACAAGGGTTTGGAAACACCATATATTTT
CASSQQGFGNTIYF
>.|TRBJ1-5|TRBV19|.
TGTGCCAGTAGCAGGGACTACCTCTCGGGGCAGCCCCAGCATTTT
CASSRDYLSGQPQHF
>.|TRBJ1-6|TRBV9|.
TGTGCCAGCAGCGTCGGGGGTTCACCCCTCCACTTT
CASSVGGSPLHF
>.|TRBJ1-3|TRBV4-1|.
TGCGCCAGCAGCCAAGTAGGCAGGGGTTCTGGAAACACCATATATTTT
CASSQVGRGSGNTIYF
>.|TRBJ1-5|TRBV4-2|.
TGTGCCAGCAGCCAAGACCGCCGGCGTGCGCCCCAGCATTTT
CASSQDRRRAPQHF
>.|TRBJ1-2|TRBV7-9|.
TGTGCCAGCAGCTTCACTAACTATGGCTACACCTTC
CASSFTNYGYTF
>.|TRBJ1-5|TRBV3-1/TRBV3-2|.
TGTGCCAGCAGCCAGGGCGGATGGGGGGGGAATCAGCCCCAGCATTTT
CASSQGGWGGNQPQHF
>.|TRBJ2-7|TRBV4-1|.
TGCGCCAGCAGCCAGCCGGGCAGCTACGAGCAGTACTTC
CASSQPGSYEQYF
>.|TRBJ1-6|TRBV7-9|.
TGTGCCAGCAGCCGGGAGGAGAGGAGTTCACCCCTCCACTTT
CASSREERSSPLHF
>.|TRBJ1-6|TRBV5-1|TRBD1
TGCGCCAGCAGCTCCGCCCAGGGGGCGAATGCACCCCTCCACTTT
CASSSAQGANAPLHF
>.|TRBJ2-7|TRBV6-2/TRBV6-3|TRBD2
TGTGCCAGCAGCCGCCCGGGACTAGTTGTCGAGCAGTACTTC
CASSRPGLVVEQYF
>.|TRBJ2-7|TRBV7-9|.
TGTGCCAGCAGCTTAGAGGACCTTAAGTACTTC
CASSLEDLKYF
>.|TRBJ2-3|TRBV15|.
TGTGCCACCAGCAAGGTCCGCACGGATACGCAGTATTTT
CATSKVRTDTQYF
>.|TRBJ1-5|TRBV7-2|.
TGTGCCAGCAGCCAATATGGGGTCAATGCTCAGCCCCAGCATTTT
CASSQYGVNAQPQHF
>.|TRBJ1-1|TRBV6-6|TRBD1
TGTGCCAGCAGTTACTCGGGACAGGGGAACACTGAAGCTTTCTTT
CASSYSGQGNTEAFF
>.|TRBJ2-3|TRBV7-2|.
TGTGCCAGCAGCTTAAACAGTCAAGGATCTGCAGATACGCAGTATTTT
CASSLNSQGSADTQYF